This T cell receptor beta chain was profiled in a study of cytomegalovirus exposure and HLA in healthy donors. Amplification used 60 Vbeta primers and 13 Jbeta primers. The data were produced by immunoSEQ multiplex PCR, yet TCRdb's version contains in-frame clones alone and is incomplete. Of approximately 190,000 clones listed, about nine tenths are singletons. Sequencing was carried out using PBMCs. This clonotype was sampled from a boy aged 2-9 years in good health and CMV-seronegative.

CDR3 DNA: TGTGCCAGCAGACCCGGGACAGCGAACACTGAAGCTTTCTTT. Amino acids: CASRPGTANTEAFF. V and J are TRBV7-2 and TRBJ1-1; 7 positions agree with TRBD1. The CDR3 sequence is 14 residues long. V lost 6 bases and J lost 1; bases outside the gene matches: 5. Germline V lookup: CDR1 SGHTA, CDR2 FQGNSA.